This T cell receptor (beta chain) was recovered during a study of shared clonotypes between healthy human individuals. The method was immunoSEQ multiplex PCR; TCRdb's version includes in-frame clones alone and lacks a portion of them. Here the sample spans roughly 1.5 million clones, 98% being singletons. This clone occurred a few times. Antigen specificity is unknown. The CDR3 extends over 10 amino acids. The V and J ends lost 8 bases and 8 bases respectively, with 8 bases between them. Per germline, CDR1 SNHLY and CDR2 FYNNEI. Overall study results and limits: Rarefaction showed sorted-subset sequencing was incomplete despite large depth.

This sequence was found in a man under 40 in good health. The chain carries TRBV2 and TRBJ2-3; the D is unclear. The specimen was naive CD4+ T cells sorted from blood. Regarding subset: CD45RA+ positively selected. CDR3 loop: CASGEGTQYF. CDR3 coding DNA: TGTGCCAGCGGAGAAGGTACGCAGTATTTT.